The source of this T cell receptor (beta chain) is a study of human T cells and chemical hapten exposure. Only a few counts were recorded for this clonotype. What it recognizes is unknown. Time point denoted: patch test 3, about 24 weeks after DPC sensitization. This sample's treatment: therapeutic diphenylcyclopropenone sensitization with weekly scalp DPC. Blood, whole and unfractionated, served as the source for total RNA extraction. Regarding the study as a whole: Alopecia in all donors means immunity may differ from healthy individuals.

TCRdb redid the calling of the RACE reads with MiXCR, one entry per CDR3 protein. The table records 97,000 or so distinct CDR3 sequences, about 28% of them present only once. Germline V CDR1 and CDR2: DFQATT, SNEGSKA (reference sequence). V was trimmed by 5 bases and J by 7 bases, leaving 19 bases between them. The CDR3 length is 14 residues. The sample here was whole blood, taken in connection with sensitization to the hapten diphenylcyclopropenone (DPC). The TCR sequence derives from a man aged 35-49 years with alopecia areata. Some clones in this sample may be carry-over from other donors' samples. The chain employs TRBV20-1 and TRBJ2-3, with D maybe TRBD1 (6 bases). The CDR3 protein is CSAAKPTDSYTQYF. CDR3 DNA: TGCAGTGCTGCAAAACCGACGGACAGCTATACGCAGTATTTT.